The 31 T cell receptor beta chains below were found in one sample sequenced in a study of vaccination and CD4 T cells after COVID-19 (dated by TCRdb to 2022 to 2024). The treatment or condition label corresponds to: approximately 10-day PBMC culture with coronavirus spike peptide pools or control peptides (ViraFEST assay). The library was generated by PCR. Sequencing used an Illumina iSeq 100. TCR sequencing of DNA from cultured CD4+ T cells used the Oncomine TCR Beta short-read assay at the Johns Hopkins FTIC core. TCRdb reprocessing: public reads trimmed at Q25 with fastp, clones called with MiXCR, in-frame beta chains kept. Records with the same CDR3 protein are collapsed into one entry carrying the most frequent genes and DNA. Counted in this sample were fewer than 20,000 distinct CDR3 sequences; approximately 40% of them appeared once. The ten largest clones add up to more than 20% of the sample.

Antigens of these TCRs are unknown. The sequenced sample consisted of cultured CD4+ T cells from blood. These receptors originate from a human donor with COVID-19.

This clonotype was observed a few times. The gene calls are TRBV28 and TRBJ1-2; unclear D gene. Deletions cut 5 bases from V and 0 bases from J, with 7 bases between. CDR3 size: 13 residues. Germline assignment: CDR1 MDHEN and CDR2 SYDVKM. CDR3 bases: TGTGCCAGCAGTGCAGGACCTAACTATGGCTACACCTTC. It translates to CASSAGPNYGYTF.

The table lists this clonotype with a count of one. The chain is built from TRBV20-1 and TRBJ2-5, with a weak D call TRBD2 (6 bases). This CDR3 spans 14 amino acids. Germline lookup yields CDR1 DFQATT and CDR2 SNEGSKA (reference sequence). With 2 bases removed from V and 3 bases from J, the gap between germline ends came to 13 bases. The CDR3 reads CSARLAGRKETQYF. The CDR3 region has the DNA TGCAGTGCTAGACTGGCAGGGAGGAAAGAGACCCAGTACTTC.

The gene calls are TRBV2 and TRBJ2-2; D is unclear. V was trimmed by 8 bases and J by 5 bases, leaving 12 bases between them. The CDR3 spans 13 residues. From germline, CDR1 is SNHLY and CDR2 FYNNEI. The CDR3 is CASRKAETGELFF. CDR3 nucleotides: TGTGCCAGCCGGAAGGCTGAGACCGGGGAGCTGTTTTTT.

Only a few counts were recorded for this clonotype. This chain joins TRBV10-1 and TRBJ1-2, with D possibly being TRBD1 (6 bases). Germline CDR1 reads WNHNN; CDR2 reads SYGVQD (reference sequence). The CDR3 length is 13 residues. V was clipped by 5 bases and J by 5 bases, with 12 bases between them. The DNA for the CDR3 is TGCGCCAGCAGTCCGACGGGACAATATGGCTACACCTTC. Protein product: CASSPTGQYGYTF.

This chain links TRBV5-8 with TRBJ2-1; 7 bases map to TRBD2. Germline-derived CDR1 and CDR2 are SGHTS and YDEGEE. V gave up 2 bases and J gave up 5 bases; unmatched junction bases: 7. This CDR3 contains 15 residues. CDR3 nucleotides: TGTGCCAGCAGCTTCATAAAGAGCGGGGACAATGAGCAGTTCTTC. Amino acids: CASSFIKSGDNEQFF.

The chain uses TRBV5-1 and TRBJ2-1; D unclear. Germline CDR1 and CDR2: SGHRS and YFSETQ. The V and J ends lost 0 bases and 8 bases respectively, with 12 bases between them. The CDR3 is made up of 14 amino acids. DNA of the CDR3: TGCGCCAGCAGCTTGGGGATTCAGTCTCATGAGCAGTTCTTC. This translates into CASSLGIQSHEQFF.

This clonotype was observed a handful of times. The gene calls are TRBV5-8 and TRBJ1-5, with D hard to call. The CDR3 extends over 12 amino acids. The germline V and J ends were trimmed by 4 bases and 7 bases, with 9 bases remaining between them. Germline lookup yields CDR1 SGHTS and CDR2 YDEGEE. Here the CDR3 DNA reads TGTGCCAGCAGCCGCGGATTGCAGCCCCAGCATTTT. This sequence encodes CASSRGLQPQHF.

The chain has TRBV11-2 and TRBJ1-1; TRBD1 agrees at 9 bases. Germline V lookup: CDR1 SGHAT, CDR2 FQNNGV. The CDR3 is 15 residues long. V lost 5 bases and J lost 4; bases outside the gene matches: 8. Here the CDR3 DNA reads TGTGCCAGCAGCCAGGGGACAGGGAAGGCCACTGAAGCTTTCTTT. Amino acid sequence: CASSQGTGKATEAFF.

Regarding this clonotype: Sequence at one end of the junction differs from germline and may be a read error. This chain links TRBV11-2 with TRBJ2-1; 10 positions agree with TRBD1. CDR3 size: 16 residues. Germline assignment: CDR1 SGHAT and CDR2 FQNNGV. CDR3 sequence: CASSVDGTGVVNEQFF. The CDR3 DNA follows: TGTGCCAGCAGCGTAGACGGGACAGGGGTAGTCAATGAGCAGTTCTTC.

V is TRBV11-3 and J is TRBJ2-1; 9 bases agree with TRBD2. V shed 5 bases, J shed 10 bases, and the junction held 6 bases outside the gene matches. The germline gives CDR1 SGHNT, CDR2 YENEEA. The CDR3 is made up of 13 amino acids. CDR3 in DNA: TGTGCCAGCAGCCTTCGGACTAGCGAGGAGCAGTTCTTC. Amino acid sequence: CASSLRTSEEQFF.

V usage is TRBV11-3 and J usage is TRBJ1-1; no definite D call. Germline V gene lookup returns CDR1 SGHNT and CDR2 YENEEA. This CDR3 contains 15 residues. V shed 0 bases and J shed 4 bases, with 12 bases lying between them. The CDR3 is CASSLEGEVGTEAFF. CDR3 nucleotides: TGTGCCAGCAGCTTAGAGGGCGAGGTGGGCACTGAAGCTTTCTTT.

The V gene is TRBV12-3 or TRBV12-4, the J gene TRBJ1-2, with D possibly being TRBD1 (5 bases). This CDR3 region has 14 residues. Trimming shortened V by 1 base and J by 4 bases, and 10 bases separated the two germline ends. CDR3 nucleotides: TGTGCCAGCAGTTTAGGGGGCAGCGGCTATGGCTACACCTTC. Protein: CASSLGGSGYGYTF.

This rearrangement joins TRBV2 to TRBJ2-5; 10 bases match TRBD2. The CDR3 is made up of 14 amino acids. Germline assignment: CDR1 SNHLY and CDR2 FYNNEI. V shed 7 bases and J 2 bases; nucleotides not matched to a gene: 4. CDR3 sequence: CASKLAGWQETQYF. As DNA, the CDR3 is TGTGCCAGCAAACTAGCGGGGTGGCAAGAGACCCAGTACTTC.

The rearrangement links TRBV20-1 to TRBJ2-5; 10 bases match TRBD2. Germline V gene sequence: CDR1 DFQATT, CDR2 SNEGSKA (reference sequence). The CDR3 contains 16 residues. Trimming took 6 bases from V and 2 from J; bases not matched to a gene: 12. The CDR3 DNA reads as TGCAGTGCCCGGGCGGGGGCAGCGGGGGGGCAAGAGACCCAGTACTTC. It encodes CSARAGAAGGQETQYF.

V usage is TRBV7-2 and J usage is TRBJ1-1; the D gene is possibly TRBD1 (6 bases). This CDR3 comprises 13 residues. Trimming left V 4 bases short and J 6 bases short, with 12 bases between. CDR1 and CDR2 from the germline V gene are SGHTA and FQGNSA. CDR3 nucleotide sequence: TGTGCCAGCAGCTCCCCAGGGGTTTCTGAAGCTTTCTTT. It yields the protein CASSSPGVSEAFF.

This clonotype appeared a single time. The chain links TRBV5-6 to TRBJ1-6; D perhaps matches TRBD1 (6 bases). The CDR3 is 11 amino acids. Trimming removed 6 bases at V and 19 bases at J, with 17 bases between. Germline V CDR1 and CDR2: SGHDT, YYEEEE. CDR3 loop: CASNKQGPIHF. CDR3 nucleotide sequence: TGTGCCAGCAACAAACAGGGCCCGATACACTTT.

The J gene is TRBJ1-2, the V gene TRBV4-2; D ambiguous. The germline CDR1 and CDR2 sequences are LGHNA and YNFKEQ. This CDR3 is 16 amino acids long. V lost 1 base and J lost 8, with 20 bases in between. The DNA for the CDR3 is TGTGCCAGCAGCCAAGTATCGTGGCAGACAAAAGGGGGCTACACCTTC. Amino acids: CASSQVSWQTKGGYTF.

This clonotype came up a few times. The chain links TRBV7-9 to TRBJ1-1; no reliable D call. V gave up 3 bases and J gave up 11 bases, with 10 bases separating them. This CDR3 is built from 11 residues. Germline values: CDR1 SEHNR, CDR2 FQNEAQ (reference sequence). CDR3 sequence (DNA): TGTGCCAGCAGCTTTGGTTCAGCGGCTTTCTTT. Residues: CASSFGSAAFF.

V and J are TRBV7-2 and TRBJ2-1, with 8 bases matching TRBD1. This CDR3 is built from 14 residues. Germline V lookup: CDR1 SGHTA, CDR2 FQGNSA. Unmatched junction bases numbered 5, after V lost 1 base and J lost 9 bases. The CDR3 region is CASSLGIQGGEQFF. As DNA, the CDR3 is TGTGCCAGCAGCTTAGGGATACAGGGGGGTGAGCAGTTCTTC.

The J gene is TRBJ1-2, the V gene TRBV19, with unresolved D. Between the trimmed V and J ends, which lost 7 bases and 0 bases, there was a span of 6 bases. The CDR3 consists of 12 residues. Germline V gives CDR1 LNHDA, CDR2 SQIVND (reference sequence). The CDR3 bases are TGTGCCAGTACCCTGGCTAACTATGGCTACACCTTC. Translated, it gives CASTLANYGYTF.

This clonotype was observed a handful of times. The chain is built from TRBV20-1 and TRBJ1-5, with a tentative D call TRBD1 (6 bases). Germline values: CDR1 DFQATT, CDR2 SNEGSKA (reference sequence). V was clipped by 2 bases and J by 1 base, with 12 bases between them. The length of the CDR3 is 15 residues. CDR3 loop: CSARIGDTSNQPQHF. In DNA, the CDR3 is TGCAGTGCTAGAATCGGGGACACCAGCAATCAGCCCCAGCATTTT.

CDR3 bases: TGTGCCAGCAGCTTAGACGGGAGCTCCTACAATGAGCAGTTCTTC. Translated, it gives CASSLDGSSYNEQFF. The chain has TRBV7-6 and TRBJ2-1; D possibly corresponds to TRBD2 (6 bases). The CDR3 is 15 amino acids. Trimming took 1 base from V and 0 from J, leaving 7 bases between them. The germline V gene encodes CDR1 SGHVS and CDR2 FNYEAQ.

The chain uses TRBV7-9 and TRBJ1-5; possibly TRBD1 for D (5 bases). Trimming took off 5 bases at V and 1 base at J, with 12 bases between the two ends. The CDR3 spans 15 residues. Germline V gene data show CDR1 as SEHNR and CDR2 as FQNEAQ (reference sequence). CDR3 DNA sequence: TGTGCCAGCAGCGATGACAGACAAAGCAATCAGCCCCAGCATTTT. It specifies CASSDDRQSNQPQHF.

This clonotype was counted only a few times. This chain joins TRBV15 and TRBJ1-1; D unclear. Looked up from germline, CDR1 is LNHNV and CDR2 is YYDKDF (reference sequence). The germline V and J ends were trimmed by 1 base and 4 bases, with 4 bases remaining between them. CDR3 length: 12 amino acids. The DNA for the CDR3 is TGTGCCACCAGCAGAGTTGGCACTGAAGCTTTCTTT. Translated: CATSRVGTEAFF.

The chain uses TRBV28 and TRBJ1-5; D perhaps matches TRBD1 (6 bases). The CDR3 contains 16 residues. Germline V gene data show CDR1 as MDHEN and CDR2 as SYDVKM. Between the trimmed V and J ends, which lost 6 bases and 0 bases, there was a span of 15 bases. CDR3 bases: TGTGCCAGCAGAGGGGGACGGTCGAATAGCAATCAGCCCCAGCATTTT. This sequence encodes CASRGGRSNSNQPQHF.

The chain has TRBV27 and TRBJ2-1; 8 nucleotides match TRBD1. The junction had 17 bases not matched to a gene; V was cut back by 4 bases and J by 9 bases. The CDR3 loop spans 17 amino acids. CDR1 and CDR2 from the germline V gene are MNHEY and SMNVEV (reference sequence). The CDR3 bases are TGTGCCAGCAGTTCTACCTCGCAGGGGGCGTTCGCGATTGAGCAGTTCTTC. Translating it yields CASSSTSQGAFAIEQFF.

This clonotype was counted between two and nine times. This chain uses TRBV7-2 with TRBJ2-5; a possible D gene is TRBD1 (6 bases). CDR3 length equals 15 residues. Germline CDR1 reads SGHTA; CDR2 reads FQGNSA. V dropped 3 bases and J dropped 4 bases, with 15 bases sitting between them. This CDR3 reads CASSFIRGSVETQYF. For the CDR3, the DNA is TGTGCCAGCAGCTTTATTAGGGGGTCAGTAGAGACCCAGTACTTC.

This clonotype has more than one count but fewer than ten. The chain links TRBV6-1 to TRBJ2-6; D unclear. CDR1 is MNHNS and CDR2 is SASEGT in the germline V gene. This CDR3 has 14 residues. V lost 7 bases to trimming and J lost 0 bases, with 7 bases between them. The CDR3, as DNA: TGTGCCAGCAATGACAACTCTGGGGCCAACGTCCTGACTTTC. Its protein is CASNDNSGANVLTF.

The rearrangement joins TRBV6-1 to TRBJ1-4, with a possible D match to TRBD1 (5 bases). With 8 bases removed from V and 5 bases from J, the gap between germline ends came to 12 bases. CDR1 MNHNS and CDR2 SASEGT come from the germline V gene. This CDR3 is 13 amino acids long. This CDR3 reads CASAGTVNEKLFF. The DNA for the CDR3 is TGTGCCAGCGCCGGGACGGTGAATGAAAAACTGTTTTTT.

The J gene is TRBJ1-5, the V gene TRBV15; D is unclear. CDR1 and CDR2 (germline): LNHNV, YYDKDF (reference sequence). The CDR3 runs 15 residues. V was pared by 4 bases and J by 4 bases, with 14 bases between. The CDR3 coding sequence is TGTGCCACCAGCATTCGCGGAGTGGGGAATCAGCCCCAGCATTTT. It translates to CATSIRGVGNQPQHF.

This clonotype appeared once. The chain recombines TRBV6-5 with TRBJ2-7; D is perhaps TRBD1 (5 bases). Germline assignment: CDR1 MNHEY and CDR2 SVGAGI. V was cut by 0 bases and J by 0 bases, with 9 bases left in between. The length of the CDR3 is 15 residues. CDR3 sequence (DNA): TGTGCCAGCAGTTACTCCGCAGGGATCTCCTACGAGCAGTACTTC. This translates into CASSYSAGISYEQYF.